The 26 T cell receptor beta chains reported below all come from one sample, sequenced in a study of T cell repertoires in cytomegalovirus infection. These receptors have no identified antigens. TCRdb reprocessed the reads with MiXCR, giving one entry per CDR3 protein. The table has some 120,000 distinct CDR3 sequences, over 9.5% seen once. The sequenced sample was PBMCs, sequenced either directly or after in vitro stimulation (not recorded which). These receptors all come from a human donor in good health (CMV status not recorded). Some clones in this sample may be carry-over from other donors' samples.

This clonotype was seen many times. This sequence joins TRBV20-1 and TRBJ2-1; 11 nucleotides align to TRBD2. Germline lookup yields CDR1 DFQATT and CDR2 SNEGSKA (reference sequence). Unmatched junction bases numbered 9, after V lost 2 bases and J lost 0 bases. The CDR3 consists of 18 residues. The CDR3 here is CSARKPGLAAYSYNEQFF. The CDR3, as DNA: TGCAGTGCTAGAAAACCGGGACTAGCGGCCTACTCCTACAATGAGCAGTTCTTC.

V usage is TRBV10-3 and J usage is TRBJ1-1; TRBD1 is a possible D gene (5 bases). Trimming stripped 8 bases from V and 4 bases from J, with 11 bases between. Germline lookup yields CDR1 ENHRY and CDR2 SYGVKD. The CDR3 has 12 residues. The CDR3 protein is CAIGAESTEAFF. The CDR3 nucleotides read TGTGCCATCGGGGCTGAGAGCACTGAAGCTTTCTTT.

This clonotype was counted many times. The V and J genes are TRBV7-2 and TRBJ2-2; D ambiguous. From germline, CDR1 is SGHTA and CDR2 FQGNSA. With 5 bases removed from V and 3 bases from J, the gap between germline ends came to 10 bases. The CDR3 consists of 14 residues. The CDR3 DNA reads TGTGCCAGCAGCGTAGACGCCCACACCGGGGAGCTGTTTTTT. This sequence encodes CASSVDAHTGELFF.

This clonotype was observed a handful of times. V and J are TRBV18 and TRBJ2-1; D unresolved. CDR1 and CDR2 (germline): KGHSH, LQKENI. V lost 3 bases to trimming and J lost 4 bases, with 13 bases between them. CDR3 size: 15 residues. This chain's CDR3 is CASSPFYKSYNEQFF. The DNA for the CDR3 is TGTGCCAGCTCACCGTTCTACAAGTCTTACAATGAGCAGTTCTTC.

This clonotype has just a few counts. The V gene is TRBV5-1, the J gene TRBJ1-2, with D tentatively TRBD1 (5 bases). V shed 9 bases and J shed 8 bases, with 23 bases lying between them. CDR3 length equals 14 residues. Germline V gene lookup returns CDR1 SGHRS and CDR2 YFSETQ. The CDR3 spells CATSGGAHLEGYTF. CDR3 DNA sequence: TGCGCCACCTCTGGTGGGGCCCATTTGGAAGGCTACACCTTC. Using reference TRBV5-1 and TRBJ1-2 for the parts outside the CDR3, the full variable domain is KAGVTQTPRYLIKTRGQQVTLSCSPISGHRSVSWYQQTPGQGLQFLFEYFSETQRNKGNFPGRFSGRQFSNSRSEMNVSTLELGDSALYLCATSGGAHLEGYTFGSGTRLTVV.

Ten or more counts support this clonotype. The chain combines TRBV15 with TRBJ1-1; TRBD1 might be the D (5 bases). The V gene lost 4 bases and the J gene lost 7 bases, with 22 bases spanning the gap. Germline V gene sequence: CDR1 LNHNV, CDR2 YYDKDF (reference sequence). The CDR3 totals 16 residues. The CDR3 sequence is CATSTRLRGHDFEAFF. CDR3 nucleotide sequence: TGTGCCACCAGCACAAGATTAAGGGGCCATGATTTTGAAGCTTTCTTT.

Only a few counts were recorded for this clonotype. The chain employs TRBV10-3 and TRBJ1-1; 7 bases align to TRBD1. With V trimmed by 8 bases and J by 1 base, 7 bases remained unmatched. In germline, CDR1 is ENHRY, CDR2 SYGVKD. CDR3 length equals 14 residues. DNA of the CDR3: TGTGCCATCGGGCGTGACAGGGCGAACACTGAAGCTTTCTTT. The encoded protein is CAIGRDRANTEAFF.

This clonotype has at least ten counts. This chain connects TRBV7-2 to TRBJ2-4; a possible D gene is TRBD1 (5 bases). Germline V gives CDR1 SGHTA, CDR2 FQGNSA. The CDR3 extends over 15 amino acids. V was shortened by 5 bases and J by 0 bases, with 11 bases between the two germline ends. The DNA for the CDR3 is TGTGCCAGCAGCCTACAGGTAGAAGCCAAAAACATTCAGTACTTC. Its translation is CASSLQVEAKNIQYF. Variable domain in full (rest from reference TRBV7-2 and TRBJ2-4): GAGVSQSPSNKVTEKGKDVELRCDPISGHTALYWYRQSLGQGLEFLIYFQGNSAPDKSGLPSDRFSAERTGGSVSTLTIQRTQQEDSAVYLCASSLQVEAKNIQYFGAGTRLSVL.

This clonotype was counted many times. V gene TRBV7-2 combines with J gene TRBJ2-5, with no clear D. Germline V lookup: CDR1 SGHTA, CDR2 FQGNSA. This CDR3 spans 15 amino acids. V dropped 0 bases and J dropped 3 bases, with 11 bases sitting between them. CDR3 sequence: CASSLAFLPEETQYF. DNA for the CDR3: TGTGCCAGCAGCTTAGCGTTTCTCCCAGAAGAGACCCAGTACTTC.

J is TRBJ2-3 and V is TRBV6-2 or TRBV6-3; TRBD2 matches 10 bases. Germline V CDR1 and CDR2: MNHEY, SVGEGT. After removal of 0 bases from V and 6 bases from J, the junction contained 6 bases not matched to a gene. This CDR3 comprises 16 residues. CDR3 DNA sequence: TGTGCCAGCAGTTACTCGTCTAGCGGGAGAACCGATACGCAGTATTTT. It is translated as CASSYSSSGRTDTQYF.

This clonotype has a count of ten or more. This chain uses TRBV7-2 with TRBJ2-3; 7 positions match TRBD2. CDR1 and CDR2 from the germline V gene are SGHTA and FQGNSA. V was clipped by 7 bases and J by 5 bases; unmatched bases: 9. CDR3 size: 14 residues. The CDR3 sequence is CASTRRGWVDTQYF. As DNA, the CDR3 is TGTGCCAGCACCCGGCGGGGGTGGGTAGATACGCAGTATTTT.

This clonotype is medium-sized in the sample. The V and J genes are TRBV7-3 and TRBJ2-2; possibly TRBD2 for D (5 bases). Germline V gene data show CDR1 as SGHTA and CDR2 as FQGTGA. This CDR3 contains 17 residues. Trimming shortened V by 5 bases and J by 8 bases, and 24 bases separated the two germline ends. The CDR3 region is CASSLRAFASPQGELFF. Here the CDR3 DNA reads TGTGCCAGCAGCCTAAGGGCGTTCGCTAGCCCCCAAGGGGAGCTGTTTTTT.

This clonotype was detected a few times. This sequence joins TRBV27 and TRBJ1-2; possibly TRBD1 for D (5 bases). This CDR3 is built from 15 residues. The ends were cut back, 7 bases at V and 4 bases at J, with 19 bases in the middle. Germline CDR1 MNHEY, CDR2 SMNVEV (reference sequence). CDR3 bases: TGTGCCAGCACCCTAAGGCCAGGGCTCGGCTATGGCTACACCTTC. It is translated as CASTLRPGLGYGYTF.

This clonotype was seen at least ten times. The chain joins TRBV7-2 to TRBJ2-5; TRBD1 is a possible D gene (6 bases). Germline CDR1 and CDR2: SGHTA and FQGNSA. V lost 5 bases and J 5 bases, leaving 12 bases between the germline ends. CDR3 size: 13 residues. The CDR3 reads CASSPTGLETQYF. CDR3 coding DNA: TGTGCCAGCAGCCCTACAGGGTTGGAGACCCAGTACTTC.

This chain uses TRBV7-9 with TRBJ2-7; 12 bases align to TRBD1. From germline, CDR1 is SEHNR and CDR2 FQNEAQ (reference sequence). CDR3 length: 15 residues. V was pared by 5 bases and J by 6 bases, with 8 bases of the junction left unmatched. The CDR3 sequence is CASSRPGTGGAEQYF. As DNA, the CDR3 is TGTGCCAGCAGCCGACCCGGGACAGGGGGCGCCGAGCAGTACTTC.

For the CDR3, the DNA is TGTGCCAGCAGCACCGGACTAGCGGGAGGGCCTTATCAAGAGCAGTTCTTC. Amino acids: CASSTGLAGGPYQEQFF. The J gene is TRBJ2-1, the V gene TRBV5-6, with 15 positions matching TRBD2. This CDR3 comprises 17 residues. Trimming removed 4 bases from V and 10 bases from J; junction bases left unmatched: 12. Germline V gives CDR1 SGHDT, CDR2 YYEEEE.

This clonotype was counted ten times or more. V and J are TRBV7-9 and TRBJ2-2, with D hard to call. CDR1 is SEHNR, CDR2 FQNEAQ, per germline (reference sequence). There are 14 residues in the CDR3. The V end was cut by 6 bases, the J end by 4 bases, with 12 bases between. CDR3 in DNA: TGTGCCAGCAGTTTGGCGGAGAGCACCGGGGAGCTGTTTTTT. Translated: CASSLAESTGELFF.

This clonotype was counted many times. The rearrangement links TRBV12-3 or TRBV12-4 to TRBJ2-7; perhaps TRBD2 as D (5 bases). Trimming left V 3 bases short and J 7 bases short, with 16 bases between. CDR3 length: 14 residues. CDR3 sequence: CASSFLVGEGEQYF. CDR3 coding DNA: TGTGCCAGCAGTTTTCTCGTCGGGGAAGGGGAGCAGTACTTC.

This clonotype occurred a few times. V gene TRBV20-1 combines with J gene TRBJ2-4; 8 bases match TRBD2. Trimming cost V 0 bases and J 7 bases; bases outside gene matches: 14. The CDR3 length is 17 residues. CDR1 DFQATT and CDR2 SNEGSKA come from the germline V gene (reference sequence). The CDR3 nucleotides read TGCAGTGCTAGAGATCTTGGGACTAGGTATAATCTTAACATTCAGTACTTC. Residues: CSARDLGTRYNLNIQYF.

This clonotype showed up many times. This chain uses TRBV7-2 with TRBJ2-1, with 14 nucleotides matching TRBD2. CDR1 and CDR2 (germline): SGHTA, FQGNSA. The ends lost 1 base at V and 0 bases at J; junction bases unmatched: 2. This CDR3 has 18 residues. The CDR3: CASSLVGLAGDSYNEQFF. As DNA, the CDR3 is TGTGCCAGCAGCTTAGTGGGACTAGCGGGAGACTCCTACAATGAGCAGTTCTTC.

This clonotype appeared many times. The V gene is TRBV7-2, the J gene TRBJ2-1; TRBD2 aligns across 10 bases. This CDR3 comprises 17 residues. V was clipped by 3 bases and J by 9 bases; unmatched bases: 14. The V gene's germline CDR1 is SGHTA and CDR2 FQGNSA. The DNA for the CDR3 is TGTGCCAGCAGCTTGGGGGGTCCGGCTAGCGGGAGCGGTGAGCAGTTCTTC. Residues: CASSLGGPASGSGEQFF.

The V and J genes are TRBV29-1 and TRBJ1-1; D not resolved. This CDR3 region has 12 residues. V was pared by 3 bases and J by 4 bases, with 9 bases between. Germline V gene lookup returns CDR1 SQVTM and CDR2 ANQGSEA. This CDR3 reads CSVDSGSTEAFF. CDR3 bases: TGCAGCGTTGACTCTGGGAGCACTGAAGCTTTCTTT.

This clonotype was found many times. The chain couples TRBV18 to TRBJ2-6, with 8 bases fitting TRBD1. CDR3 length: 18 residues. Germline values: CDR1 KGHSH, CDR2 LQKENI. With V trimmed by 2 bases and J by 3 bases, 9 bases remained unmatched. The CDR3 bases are TGTGCCAGCTCACCATTCTACAGGGGGGCAAGTGGGGCCAACGTCCTGACTTTC. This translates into CASSPFYRGASGANVLTF.

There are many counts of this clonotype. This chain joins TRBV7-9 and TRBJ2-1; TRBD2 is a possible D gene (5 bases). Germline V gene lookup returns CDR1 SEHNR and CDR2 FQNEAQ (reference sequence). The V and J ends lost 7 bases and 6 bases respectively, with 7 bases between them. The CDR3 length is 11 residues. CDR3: CASTRGNEQFF. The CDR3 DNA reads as TGTGCCAGCACCCGGGGCAATGAGCAGTTCTTC.

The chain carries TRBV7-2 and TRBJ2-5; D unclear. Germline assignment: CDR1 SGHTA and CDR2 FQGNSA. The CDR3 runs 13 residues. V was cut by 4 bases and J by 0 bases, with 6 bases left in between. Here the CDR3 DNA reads TGTGCCAGCAGCTCCTCGTACCAAGAGACCCAGTACTTC. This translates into CASSSSYQETQYF.

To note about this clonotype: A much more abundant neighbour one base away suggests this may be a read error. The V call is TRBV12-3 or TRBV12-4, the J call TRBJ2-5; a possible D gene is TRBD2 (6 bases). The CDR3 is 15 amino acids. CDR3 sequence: CASSARLGGQETLYF. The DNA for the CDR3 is TGTGCCAGCAGTGCCAGACTAGGCGGACAAGAGACCCTGTACTTC.